This TCR beta chain is from a study of cytomegalovirus exposure and HLA in healthy donors. The study's findings and limits: Segments of the TCR beta V type were, in most cases, productive about 87% or about 30% of the time in an earlier analysis.

Points on this clone: Its cognate antigen is unknown.

CDR1 is LGHNT and CDR2 is FRNRAP in the germline V gene. CDR3 length equals 15 residues. The germline V and J ends were trimmed by 1 base and 0 bases, with 7 bases remaining between them. The study ran its PCR with 60 Vbeta and 13 Jbeta primers. Method: immunoSEQ multiplex PCR; TCRdb's copy keeps in-frame clones and lacks some. The table lists roughly 140,000 clones, nearly 80% of them singletons. The sequence was obtained from a male donor in good health and CMV-seronegative. This chain connects TRBV12-5 to TRBJ1-3; D might be TRBD1 (5 bases). The sequenced sample consisted of PBMCs. Written as DNA, the CDR3 is TGTGCTAGTGGTTTGGACGGGGGCTCTGGAAACACCATATATTTT. Its translation is CASGLDGGSGNTIYF. The full variable domain, completed using reference TRBV12-5 and TRBJ1-3, is DARVTQTPRHKVTEMGQEVTMRCQPILGHNTVFWYRQTMMQGLELLAYFRNRAPLDDSGMPKDRFSAEMPDATLATLKIQPSEPRDSAVYFCASGLDGGSGNTIYFGEGSWLTVV.